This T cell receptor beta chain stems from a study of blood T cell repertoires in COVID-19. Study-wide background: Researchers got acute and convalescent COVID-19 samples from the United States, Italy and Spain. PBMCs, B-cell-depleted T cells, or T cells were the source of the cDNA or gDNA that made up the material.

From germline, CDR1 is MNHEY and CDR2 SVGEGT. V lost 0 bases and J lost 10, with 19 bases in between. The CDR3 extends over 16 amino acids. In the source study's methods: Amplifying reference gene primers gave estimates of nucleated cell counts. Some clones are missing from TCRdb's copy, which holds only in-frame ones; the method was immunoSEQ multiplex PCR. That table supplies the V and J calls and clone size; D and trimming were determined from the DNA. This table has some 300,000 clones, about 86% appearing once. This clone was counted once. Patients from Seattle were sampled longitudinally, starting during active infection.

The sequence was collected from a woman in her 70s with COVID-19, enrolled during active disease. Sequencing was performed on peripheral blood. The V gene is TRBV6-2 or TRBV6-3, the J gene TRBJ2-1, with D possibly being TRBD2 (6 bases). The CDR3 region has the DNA TGTGCCAGCAGTTACTCTAGGGACTCCACCTCCGGGGAGCAGTTCTTC. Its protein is CASSYSRDSTSGEQFF.